Shown below are 22 T cell receptor beta chains from a single sample sequenced in a study of CD8+CD57+ T cells in acquired aplastic anemia. Genomic DNA templated the TCR beta VDJ and CDR3 profiling. TCRdb re-called the reads with MiXCR, one entry per CDR3 protein. The sample holds over 150,000 distinct CDR3 sequences, 40% to 50% seen once. CD8+CD57+ cell expansion had been shown by flow cytometry in patients chosen for sequencing. The sequenced material came from sorted CD4+, CD8+, or CD8+CD57+ T cells (not recorded which) from PBMCs. The source is a human donor with aplastic anemia.

The chain combines TRBV5-4 with TRBJ2-2; D ambiguous. This CDR3 is built from 11 residues. V was shortened by 7 bases and J by 7 bases, with 8 bases between the two germline ends. Germline CDR1 is SGHNT and CDR2 is YYREEE (reference sequence). This CDR3 is CASGYSGELFF. In DNA form, the CDR3 reads TGTGCCAGCGGGTATAGCGGGGAGCTGTTTTTT. Full variable domain (rest looked up from reference TRBV5-4 and TRBJ2-2): ETGVTQSPTHLIKTRGQQVTLRCSSQSGHNTVSWYQQALGQGPQFIFQYYREEENGRGNFPPRFSGLQFPNYSSELNVNALELDDSALYLCASGYSGELFFGEGSRLTVL.

This clonotype was seen at least ten times. This may be a read error, as it is one base from a much larger clone. This chain links TRBV7-2 with TRBJ1-2; D is uncertain. Per the germline V gene, CDR1 is SGHTA and CDR2 is FQGNSA. CDR3 length equals 13 residues. This CDR3 reads CGSTRRDIYGYTF. The CDR3 nucleotides read TGTGGCAGCACAAGGCGGGATATCTATGGCTACACCTTC.

The chain combines TRBV15 with TRBJ2-7; 10 bases agree with TRBD1. The CDR3 runs to 16 residues. With 5 bases clipped from V and 7 bases from J, the junction kept 14 bases outside the gene matches. The germline gives CDR1 LNHNV, CDR2 YYDKDF (reference sequence). The chain's CDR3 is CATSRRTGGSLGEQYF. The DNA of the CDR3 is TGTGCCACCAGCCGACGGACAGGGGGGTCTTTGGGTGAGCAGTACTTC.

In its sample, this clonotype was seen many times. The genes are TRBV5-4 and TRBJ1-2; no reliable D call. Trimming shortened V by 5 bases and J by 0 bases, and 11 bases separated the two germline ends. Per the germline V gene, CDR1 is SGHNT and CDR2 is YYREEE (reference sequence). The CDR3 spans 14 residues. CDR3 sequence: CASRPGGPNYGYTF. The CDR3 nucleotides read TGTGCCAGCAGACCCGGCGGGCCTAACTATGGCTACACCTTC. Combining the CDR3 with reference TRBV5-4 and TRBJ1-2 gives the whole variable domain ETGVTQSPTHLIKTRGQQVTLRCSSQSGHNTVSWYQQALGQGPQFIFQYYREEENGRGNFPPRFSGLQFPNYSSELNVNALELDDSALYLCASRPGGPNYGYTFGSGTRLTVV.

The table lists this clonotype with many counts. This chain links TRBV2 with TRBJ1-5, with a weak D call TRBD1 (5 bases). The germline V gene has CDR1 SNHLY and CDR2 FYNNEI. V lost 4 bases, J lost 9 bases, and 16 bases lay in between. The length of the CDR3 is 14 residues. This CDR3 reads CASSVGWGESPQHF. The DNA of the CDR3 is TGTGCCAGCAGTGTGGGGTGGGGGGAATCGCCCCAGCATTTT.

The chain is built from TRBV19 and TRBJ1-2, with unresolved D. The germline gives CDR1 LNHDA, CDR2 SQIVND (reference sequence). CDR3 length: 12 residues. V was shortened by 11 bases and J by 4 bases, with 14 bases between the two germline ends. The CDR3 DNA follows: TGTGCCGGATCCCGACGGGGCTATGGCTACACCTTC. Translating it yields CAGSRRGYGYTF.

This clonotype was detected ten times or more. The V and J genes are TRBV9 and TRBJ2-1; TRBD1 might be the D (5 bases). V lost 6 bases and J 2 bases, leaving 15 bases between the germline ends. The germline V gene encodes CDR1 SGDLS and CDR2 YYNGEE. This CDR3 has 15 residues. In DNA form, the CDR3 reads TGTGCCAGCACCCGAACAGGCGTAGCCTACAATGAGCAGTTCTTC. This gives the protein CASTRTGVAYNEQFF. The variable domain in full, with the rest retrieved from reference TRBV9 and TRBJ2-1, is DSGVTQTPKHLITATGQRVTLRCSPRSGDLSVYWYQQSLDQGLQFLIQYYNGEERAKGNILERFSAQQFPDLHSELNLSSLELGDSALYFCASTRTGVAYNEQFFGPGTRLTVL.

There are many counts of this clonotype. The gene calls are TRBV20-1 and TRBJ2-1; D is uncertain. Trimming removed 0 bases at V and 9 bases at J, with 18 bases between. CDR3 size: 15 residues. CDR1 is DFQATT, CDR2 SNEGSKA, per germline (reference sequence). The CDR3: CSARDLGQGFGEQFF. CDR3 nucleotides: TGCAGTGCTAGAGATCTAGGGCAAGGGTTCGGTGAGCAGTTCTTC.

The chain is built from TRBV10-1 and TRBJ2-3; no firm D call. CDR1 WNHNN and CDR2 SYGVQD come from the germline V gene (reference sequence). V lost 5 bases and J 1 base, leaving 16 bases between the germline ends. The length of the CDR3 is 16 residues. This CDR3 is CASSRQPQGRTDTQYF. The CDR3 nucleotides read TGCGCCAGCAGTCGTCAGCCCCAAGGCCGCACAGATACGCAGTATTTT.

This clonotype was seen once. This chain links TRBV7-9 with TRBJ2-2, with a weak D call TRBD1 (6 bases). V shed 6 bases and J shed 8 bases, with 10 bases lying between them. The CDR3 sequence is 12 residues long. From germline, CDR1 is SEHNR and CDR2 FQNEAQ (reference sequence). The CDR3 loop reads CASSFGQGELFF. The CDR3 DNA is TGTGCCAGCAGTTTCGGACAGGGGGAGCTGTTTTTT.

The chain carries TRBV29-1 and TRBJ1-2, with TRBD1 identical over 7 bases. The CDR3 consists of 13 residues. J lost 4 bases, V lost 5 bases, and 7 bases had no gene match. Germline V gives CDR1 SQVTM, CDR2 ANQGSEA. The CDR3 is CSVRQGGIYGYTF. The CDR3, as DNA: TGCAGCGTTCGACAGGGTGGGATCTATGGCTACACCTTC.

This clonotype was observed at least ten times. V gene TRBV20-1 combines with J gene TRBJ2-5; 8 bases line up with TRBD1. The germline V gene encodes CDR1 DFQATT and CDR2 SNEGSKA (reference sequence). V shed 4 bases and J 5 bases; nucleotides not matched to a gene: 6. The CDR3 covers 13 residues. CDR3: CSANGQGYETQYF. The CDR3 nucleotides read TGCAGTGCTAACGGACAGGGCTACGAGACCCAGTACTTC.

This clonotype was observed a few times. This may be a read error: a much more frequent sequence differs by one nucleotide. The chain links TRBV9 to TRBJ2-2, with D possibly TRBD1 on 7 matching bases. Looked up from germline, CDR1 is SGDLS and CDR2 is YYNGEE. CDR3 length equals 15 residues. CDR3 DNA: TGTGCCAGCAGCACCCTACAGGGGACTCCCGGGGGGCTGTTTTTT. Translated, it gives CASSTLQGTPGGLFF.

Many counts were recorded for this clonotype. The genes are TRBV7-8 and TRBJ2-1; 10 bases map to TRBD1. J lost 7 bases, V lost 5 bases, and 5 bases had no gene match. Germline CDR1 SGHVS, CDR2 FQNEAQ. The CDR3 extends over 14 amino acids. CDR3 nucleotides: TGTGCCAGCAGCCGCTGGACAGGGGGAAATGAGCAGTTCTTC. Amino acid sequence: CASSRWTGGNEQFF.

This clonotype occurred many times. The gene calls are TRBV19 and TRBJ2-7; no reliable D call. The CDR3 contains 13 residues. Germline CDR1 LNHDA, CDR2 SQIVND (reference sequence). V lost 6 bases, J lost 5 bases, and 14 bases lay in between. In nucleotides, the CDR3 is TGTGCCAGTAGGCCAACTACACAAGACGAGCAGTACTTC. This encodes CASRPTTQDEQYF.

On this clonotype itself: A much larger clone differs from this one at a single base, so this may be a read error. This rearrangement joins TRBV12-3 or TRBV12-4 to TRBJ2-7, with D unresolved. The CDR3 is 13 residues long. In nucleotides, the CDR3 is TGTGCTTCCCAACCCGGGTCATCCTACGAGCAGTACTTC. It yields the protein CASQPGSSYEQYF.

V is TRBV10-3 and J is TRBJ2-5; TRBD1 matches 7 bases. The CDR3 totals 13 residues. The junction had 3 bases not matched to a gene; V was cut back by 8 bases and J by 0 bases. Germline CDR1 ENHRY, CDR2 SYGVKD. CDR3 region: CAIGTANQETQYF. The CDR3 DNA reads as TGTGCCATCGGGACAGCCAACCAAGAGACCCAGTACTTC.

The chain is built from TRBV10-1 and TRBJ2-6; D may be TRBD1 (6 bases). The CDR3 has 14 residues. The germline gives CDR1 WNHNN, CDR2 SYGVQD (reference sequence). V was shortened by 4 bases and J by 2 bases, with 6 bases between the two germline ends. The CDR3, as DNA: TGCGCCAGCAGTGCAGGGGCTGGGGCCAACGTCCTGACTTTC. It specifies CASSAGAGANVLTF.

This chain links TRBV2 with TRBJ1-1, with D possibly matching TRBD1 (5 bases). The CDR3 totals 13 residues. Germline values: CDR1 SNHLY, CDR2 FYNNEI. V was shortened by 6 bases and J by 1 base, with 9 bases between the two germline ends. The CDR3 protein is CASRGRSNTEAFF. DNA for the CDR3: TGTGCCAGCAGGGGACGGTCGAACACTGAAGCTTTCTTT.

For the CDR3, the DNA is TGTGCCAGCAGCTTAGCGCGTCCGAGCTCCTACGAGCAGTACTTC. Residues: CASSLARPSSYEQYF. The J gene is TRBJ2-7, the V gene TRBV7-8; D is undetermined. V lost 0 bases and J 0 bases, leaving 9 bases between the germline ends. The CDR3 extends over 15 amino acids. CDR1 is SGHVS and CDR2 is FQNEAQ in the germline V gene.

On this clonotype: Since a much larger clone is just one base distant, this may be a read error. This chain connects TRBV12-3 or TRBV12-4 to TRBJ2-2; D might be TRBD2 (5 bases). The CDR3 sequence is 11 residues long. CDR3 in amino acids: CASTRTGELLF. The CDR3 DNA follows: TGTGCCAGCACCCGGACCGGGGAGCTGCTTTTT.

This clonotype was seen more than once but under ten times. The V gene is TRBV10-3, the J gene TRBJ2-7, with 9 positions matching TRBD1. Germline V CDR1 and CDR2: ENHRY, SYGVKD. V dropped 7 bases and J dropped 6; count of bases not matched to a gene: 10. The CDR3 contains 14 residues. The chain's CDR3 is CAIKPGQGLGEQYF. In DNA form, the CDR3 reads TGTGCCATCAAACCGGGACAGGGCTTGGGCGAGCAGTACTTC.